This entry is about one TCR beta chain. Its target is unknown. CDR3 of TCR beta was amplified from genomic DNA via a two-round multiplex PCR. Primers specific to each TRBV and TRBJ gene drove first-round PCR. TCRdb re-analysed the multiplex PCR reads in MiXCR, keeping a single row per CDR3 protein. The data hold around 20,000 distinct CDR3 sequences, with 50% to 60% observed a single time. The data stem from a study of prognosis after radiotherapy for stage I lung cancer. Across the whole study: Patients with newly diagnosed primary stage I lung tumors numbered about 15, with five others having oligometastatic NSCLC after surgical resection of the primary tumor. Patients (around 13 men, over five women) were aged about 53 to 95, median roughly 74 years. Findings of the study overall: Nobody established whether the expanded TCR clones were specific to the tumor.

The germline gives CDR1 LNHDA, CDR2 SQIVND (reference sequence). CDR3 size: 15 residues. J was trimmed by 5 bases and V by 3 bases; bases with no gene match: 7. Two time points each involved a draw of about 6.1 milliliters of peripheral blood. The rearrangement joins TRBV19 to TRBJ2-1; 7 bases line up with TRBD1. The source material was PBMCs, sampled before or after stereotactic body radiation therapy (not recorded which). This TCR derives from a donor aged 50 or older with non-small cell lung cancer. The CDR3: CASSMSGGDNNEQFF. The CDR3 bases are TGTGCCAGTAGTATGTCAGGGGGAGACAACAATGAGCAGTTCTTC.